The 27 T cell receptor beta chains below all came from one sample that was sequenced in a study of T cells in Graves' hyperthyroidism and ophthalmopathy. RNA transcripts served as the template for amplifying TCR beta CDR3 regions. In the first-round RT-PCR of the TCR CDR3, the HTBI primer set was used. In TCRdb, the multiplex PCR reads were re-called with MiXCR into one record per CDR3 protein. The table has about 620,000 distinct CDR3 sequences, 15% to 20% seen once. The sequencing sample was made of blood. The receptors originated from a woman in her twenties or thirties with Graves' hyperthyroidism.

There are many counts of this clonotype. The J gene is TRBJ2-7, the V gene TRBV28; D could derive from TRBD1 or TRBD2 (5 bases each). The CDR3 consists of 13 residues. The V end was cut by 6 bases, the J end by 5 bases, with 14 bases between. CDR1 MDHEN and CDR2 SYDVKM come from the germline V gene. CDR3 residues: CASSQGPTNEQYF. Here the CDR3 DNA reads TGTGCCAGCAGCCAGGGACCCACTAACGAGCAGTACTTC.

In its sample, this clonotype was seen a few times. The CDR3, as DNA: TGTGCCAGCAGCTTCGAACCAGCTAACCCTCAAGAGACCCAGTACTTC. Amino acid sequence: CASSFEPANPQETQYF. This chain uses TRBV7-2 with TRBJ2-5; the D is unclear. Trimming left V 3 bases short and J 2 bases short, with 16 bases between. CDR1 SGHTA and CDR2 FQGNSA come from the germline V gene. This CDR3 is 16 amino acids long.

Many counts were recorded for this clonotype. CDR3 loop: CASSPNRGNTEAFF. The CDR3 region has the DNA TGTGCCAGCTCACCCAATAGAGGAAACACTGAAGCTTTCTTT. V usage is TRBV18 and J usage is TRBJ1-1; no firm D call. CDR1 is KGHSH and CDR2 is LQKENI in the germline V gene. CDR3 length: 14 amino acids. V was pared by 3 bases and J by 2 bases, with 10 bases between.

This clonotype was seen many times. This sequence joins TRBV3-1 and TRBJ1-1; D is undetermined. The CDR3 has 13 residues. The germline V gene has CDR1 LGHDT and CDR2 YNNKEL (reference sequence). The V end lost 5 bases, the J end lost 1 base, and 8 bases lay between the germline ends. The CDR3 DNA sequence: TGTGCCAGCAGCTGGGGAGAGAACACTGAAGCTTTCTTT. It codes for CASSWGENTEAFF.

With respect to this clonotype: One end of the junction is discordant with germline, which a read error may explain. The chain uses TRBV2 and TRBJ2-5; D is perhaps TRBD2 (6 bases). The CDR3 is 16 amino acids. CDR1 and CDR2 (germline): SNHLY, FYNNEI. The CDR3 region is CASSGPAGVNQETQYF. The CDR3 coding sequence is TGTGCCAGTAGTGGCCCAGCGGGCGTCAACCAAGAGACCCAGTACTTC.

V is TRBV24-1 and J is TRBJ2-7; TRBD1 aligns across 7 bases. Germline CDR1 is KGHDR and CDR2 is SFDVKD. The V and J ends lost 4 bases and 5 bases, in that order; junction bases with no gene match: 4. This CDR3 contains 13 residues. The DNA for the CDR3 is TGTGCCACCAGTGACCTCGACAGGGACGAGCAGTACTTC. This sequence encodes CATSDLDRDEQYF.

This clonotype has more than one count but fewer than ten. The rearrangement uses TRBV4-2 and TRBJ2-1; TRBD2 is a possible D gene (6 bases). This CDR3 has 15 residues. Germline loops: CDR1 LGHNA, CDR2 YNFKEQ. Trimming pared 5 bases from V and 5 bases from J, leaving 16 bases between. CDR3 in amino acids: CASSSGGSLNNEQFF. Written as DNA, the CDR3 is TGTGCCAGCAGCTCCGGGGGATCGCTGAACAATGAGCAGTTCTTC.

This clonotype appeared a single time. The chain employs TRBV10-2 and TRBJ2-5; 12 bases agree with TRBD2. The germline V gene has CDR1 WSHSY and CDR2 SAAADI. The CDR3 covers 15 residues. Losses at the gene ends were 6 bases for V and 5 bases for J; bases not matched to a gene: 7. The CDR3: CASRASGRALETQYF. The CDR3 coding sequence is TGCGCCAGCAGGGCTAGCGGGAGGGCCTTGGAGACCCAGTACTTC.

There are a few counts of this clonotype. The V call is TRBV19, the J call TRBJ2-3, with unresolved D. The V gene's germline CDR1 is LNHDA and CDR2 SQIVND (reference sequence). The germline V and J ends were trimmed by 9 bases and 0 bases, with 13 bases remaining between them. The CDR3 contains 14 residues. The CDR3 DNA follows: TGTGCCAGGGCAGACGGATCTAGCACAGATACGCAGTATTTT. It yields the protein CARADGSSTDTQYF.

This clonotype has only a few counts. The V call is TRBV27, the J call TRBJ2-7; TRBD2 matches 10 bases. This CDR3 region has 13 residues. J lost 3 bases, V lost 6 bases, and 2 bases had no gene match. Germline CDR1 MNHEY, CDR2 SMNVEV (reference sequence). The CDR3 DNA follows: TGTGCCAGCAGAGGACTAGCGGACTACGAGCAGTACTTC. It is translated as CASRGLADYEQYF.

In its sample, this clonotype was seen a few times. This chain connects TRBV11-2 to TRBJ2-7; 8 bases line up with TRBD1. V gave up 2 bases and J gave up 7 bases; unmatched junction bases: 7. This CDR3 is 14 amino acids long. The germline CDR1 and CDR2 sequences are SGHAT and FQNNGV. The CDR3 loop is CASSLITGGGEQYF. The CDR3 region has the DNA TGTGCCAGCAGCTTAATAACAGGGGGTGGGGAGCAGTACTTC.

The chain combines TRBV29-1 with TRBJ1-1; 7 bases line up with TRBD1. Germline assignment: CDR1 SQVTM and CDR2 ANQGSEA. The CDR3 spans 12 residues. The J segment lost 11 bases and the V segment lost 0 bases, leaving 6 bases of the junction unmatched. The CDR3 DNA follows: TGCAGCGTTGAAGATCAGGGGGTGGAGGCTTTCTTT. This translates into CSVEDQGVEAFF. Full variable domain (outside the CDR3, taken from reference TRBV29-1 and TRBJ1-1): SAVISQKPSRDICQRGTSLTIQCQVDSQVTMMFWYRQQPGQSLTLIATANQGSEATYESGFVIDKFPISRPNLTFSTLTVSNMSPEDSSIYLCSVEDQGVEAFFGQGTRLTVV.

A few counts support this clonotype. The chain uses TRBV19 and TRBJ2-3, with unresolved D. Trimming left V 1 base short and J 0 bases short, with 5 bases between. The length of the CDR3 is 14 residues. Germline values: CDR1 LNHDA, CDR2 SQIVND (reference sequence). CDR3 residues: CASSIALSTDTQYF. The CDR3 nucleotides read TGTGCCAGTAGTATAGCCCTAAGCACAGATACGCAGTATTTT.

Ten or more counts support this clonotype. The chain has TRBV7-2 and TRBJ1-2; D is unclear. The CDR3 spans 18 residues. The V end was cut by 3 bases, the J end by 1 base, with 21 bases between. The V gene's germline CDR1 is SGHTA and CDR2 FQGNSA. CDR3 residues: CASSFAFAGSRLNYGYTF. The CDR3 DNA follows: TGTGCCAGCAGCTTTGCCTTCGCCGGGAGTCGCCTTAACTATGGCTACACCTTC.

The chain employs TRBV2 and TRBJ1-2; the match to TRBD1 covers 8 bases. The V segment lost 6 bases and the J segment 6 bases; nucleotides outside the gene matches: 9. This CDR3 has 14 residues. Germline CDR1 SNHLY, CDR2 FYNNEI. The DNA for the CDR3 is TGTGCCAGCAGGGATCATACAGGGGGGCATGGCTACACCTTC. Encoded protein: CASRDHTGGHGYTF. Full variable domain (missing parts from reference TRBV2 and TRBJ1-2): EPEVTQTPSHQVTQMGQEVILRCVPISNHLYFYWYRQILGQKVEFLVSFYNNEISEKSEIFDDQFSVERPDGSNFTLKIRSTKLEDSAMYFCASRDHTGGHGYTFGSGTRLTVV.

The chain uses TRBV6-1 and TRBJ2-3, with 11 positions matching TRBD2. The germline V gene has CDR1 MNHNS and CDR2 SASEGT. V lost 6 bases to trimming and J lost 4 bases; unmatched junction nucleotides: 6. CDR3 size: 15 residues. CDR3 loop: CASSQLAGDADTQYF. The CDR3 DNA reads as TGTGCCAGCAGCCAACTAGCGGGAGACGCAGATACGCAGTATTTT.

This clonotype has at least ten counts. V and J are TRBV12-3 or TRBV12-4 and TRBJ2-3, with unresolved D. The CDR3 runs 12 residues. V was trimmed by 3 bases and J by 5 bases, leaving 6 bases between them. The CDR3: CASSFSLDTQYF. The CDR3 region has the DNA TGTGCCAGCAGTTTCTCTTTAGATACGCAGTATTTT.

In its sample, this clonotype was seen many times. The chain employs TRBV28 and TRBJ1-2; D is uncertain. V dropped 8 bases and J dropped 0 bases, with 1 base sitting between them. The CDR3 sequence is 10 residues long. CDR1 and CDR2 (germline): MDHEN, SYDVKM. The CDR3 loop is CASSNYGYTF. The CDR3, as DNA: TGTGCCAGCTCTAACTATGGCTACACCTTC.

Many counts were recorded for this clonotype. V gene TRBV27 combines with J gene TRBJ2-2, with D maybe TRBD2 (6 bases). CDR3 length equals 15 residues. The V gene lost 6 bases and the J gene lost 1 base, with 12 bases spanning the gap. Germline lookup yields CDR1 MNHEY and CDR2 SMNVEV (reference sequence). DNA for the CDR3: TGTGCCAGCAGATCGGGACTTATGAACACCGGGGAGCTGTTTTTT. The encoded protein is CASRSGLMNTGELFF.

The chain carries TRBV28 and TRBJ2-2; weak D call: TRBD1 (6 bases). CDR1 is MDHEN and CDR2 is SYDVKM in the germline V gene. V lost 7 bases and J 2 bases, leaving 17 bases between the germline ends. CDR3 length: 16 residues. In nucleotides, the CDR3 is TGTGCCAGCAATAAACTTGACAGGATAAACACCGGGGAGCTGTTTTTT. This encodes CASNKLDRINTGELFF. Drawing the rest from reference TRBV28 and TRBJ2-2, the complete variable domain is DVKVTQSSRYLVKRTGEKVFLECVQDMDHENMFWYRQDPGLGLRLIYFSYDVKMKEKGDIPEGYSVSREKKERFSLILESASTNQTSMYLCASNKLDRINTGELFFGEGSRLTVL.

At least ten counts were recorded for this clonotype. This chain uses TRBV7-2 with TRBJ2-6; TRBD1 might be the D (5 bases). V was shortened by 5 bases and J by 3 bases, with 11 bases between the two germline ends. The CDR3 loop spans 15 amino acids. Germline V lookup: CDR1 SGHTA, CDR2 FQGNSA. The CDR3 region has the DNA TGTGCCAGCAGCGCGCAGGGATATGGGGCCAACGTCCTGACTTTC. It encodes CASSAQGYGANVLTF.

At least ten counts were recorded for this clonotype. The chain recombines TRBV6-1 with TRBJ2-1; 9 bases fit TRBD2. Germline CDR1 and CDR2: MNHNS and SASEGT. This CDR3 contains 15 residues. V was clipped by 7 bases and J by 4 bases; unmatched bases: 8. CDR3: CASTKTSGIYNEQFF. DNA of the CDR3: TGTGCCAGCACCAAGACTAGCGGAATATACAATGAGCAGTTCTTC.

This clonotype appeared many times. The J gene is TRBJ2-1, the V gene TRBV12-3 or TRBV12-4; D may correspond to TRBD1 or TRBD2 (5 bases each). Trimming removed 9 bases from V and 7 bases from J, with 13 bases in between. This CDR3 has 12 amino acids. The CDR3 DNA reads TGTGCCAGTGCTTACGGGACGAATGAGCAGTTCTTC. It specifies CASAYGTNEQFF.

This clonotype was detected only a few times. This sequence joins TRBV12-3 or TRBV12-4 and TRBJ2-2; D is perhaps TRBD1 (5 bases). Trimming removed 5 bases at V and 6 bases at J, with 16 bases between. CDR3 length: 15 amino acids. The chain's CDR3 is CASSVLGPVSGELFF. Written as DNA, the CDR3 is TGTGCCAGCAGTGTTCTGGGGCCGGTATCCGGGGAGCTGTTTTTT.

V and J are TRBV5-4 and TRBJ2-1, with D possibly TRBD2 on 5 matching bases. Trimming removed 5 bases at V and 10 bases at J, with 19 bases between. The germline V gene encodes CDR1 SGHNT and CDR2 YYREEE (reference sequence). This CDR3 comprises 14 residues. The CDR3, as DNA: TGTGCCAGCAGTGGGCCTTTACTAGAAGGCGAGCAGTTCTTC. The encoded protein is CASSGPLLEGEQFF.

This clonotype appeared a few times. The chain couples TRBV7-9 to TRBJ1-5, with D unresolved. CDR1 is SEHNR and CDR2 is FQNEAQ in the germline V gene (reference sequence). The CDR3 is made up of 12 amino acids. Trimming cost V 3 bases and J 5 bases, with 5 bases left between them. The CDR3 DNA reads TGTGCCAGCAGCTTGCCTTATCAGCCCCAGCATTTT. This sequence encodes CASSLPYQPQHF.

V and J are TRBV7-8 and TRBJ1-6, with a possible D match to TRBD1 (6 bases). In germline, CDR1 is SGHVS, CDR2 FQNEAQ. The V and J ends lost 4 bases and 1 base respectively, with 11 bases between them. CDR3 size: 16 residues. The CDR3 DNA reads TGTGCCAGCAGCTGGGGGGGGCGGTCCTATAATTCACCCCTCCACTTT. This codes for CASSWGGRSYNSPLHF.